These T cell receptor beta chains were read from a single sample in a study of blood T cell repertoires in COVID-19. TCRdb's table, derived via immunoSEQ multiplex PCR, lists solely in-frame clones and lacks some. The table shows some 490,000 clones, with about nine tenths occurring only once. Sequencing used PBMCs or T cells enriched from blood (not recorded which). These receptors were obtained from a woman aged 55-70 years who had recovered from COVID-19. The CDR3 runs from the conserved cysteine through the conserved F or W. D genes are given only for firm matches. The size field is filled for only some rows; it gives once, few, many or a size class.

cdr3_nt	cdr3_aa	v_call	j_call	d_call	clone_size
TGTGCCAGCAGTGAAGGGACAGGTAACACTGAAGCTTTCTTT	CASSEGTGNTEAFF	TRBV6-1	TRBJ1-1	TRBD1	NA
TGTGCCACCCAGACAGGGTTATTGGAAAAACTGTTTTTT	CATQTGLLEKLFF	TRBV10-3	TRBJ1-4	TRBD1	NA
TGTGCCAGCAGTTTCACAGGGGGTACTGAAGCTTTCTTT	CASSFTGGTEAFF	TRBV12-3/TRBV12-4	TRBJ1-1	TRBD1	NA
TGTGCCAGCAGCCAAGAACCCCTAGCGGGGCTATCGGGGTGGAATGAGCAGTTCTTC	CASSQEPLAGLSGWNEQFF	TRBV3-1/TRBV3-2	TRBJ2-1	TRBD2	NA
TGTGCCAGCAGCCGCGGAGGGGGCGATGAAAAACTGTTTTTT	CASSRGGGDEKLFF	TRBV3-1/TRBV3-2	TRBJ1-4	TRBD1	NA
TGTGCCAGCAGTCCTAGCATTAACACCGGGGAGCTGTTTTTT	CASSPSINTGELFF	TRBV3-1/TRBV3-2	TRBJ2-2	NA	NA
TGTGCCAGCAGCTCGACAGGGGGAACAGATACGCAGTATTTT	CASSSTGGTDTQYF	TRBV5-6	TRBJ2-3	TRBD1	NA
TGTGCCAGCAGGTCAACTTTACAGGGGGCCGGGGAGCTGTTTTTT	CASRSTLQGAGELFF	TRBV6-6	TRBJ2-2	TRBD1	NA
TGTGCCAGCAGTCCCCGGTGGGGGGGCGAAGCTTTCTTT	CASSPRWGGEAFF	TRBV2	TRBJ1-1	NA	NA
TGTGCCAGCAGCGCCCGGAGCAGGGCCCCCTCCTACGAGCAGTACTTC	CASSARSRAPSYEQYF	TRBV9	TRBJ2-7	NA	NA
TGTGCCAGTAGTCCGACTAGCGGGGGCGATCGTAGCTCCTACAATGAGCAGTTCTTC	CASSPTSGGDRSSYNEQFF	TRBV19	TRBJ2-1	TRBD2	NA
TGTGCCAGCAGTCGGACTAGCGGGATCGGCGGGGAGCTGTTTTTT	CASSRTSGIGGELFF	TRBV7-2	TRBJ2-2	TRBD2	NA
TGTGCCAGCAGCTCCTCCGGGACAGGGAACACTGAAGCTTTCTTT	CASSSSGTGNTEAFF	TRBV11-2	TRBJ1-1	TRBD1	few
TGCGCCAGCAGCCCCGCCAGGGCCACTGAAGCTTTCTTT	CASSPARATEAFF	TRBV4-1	TRBJ1-1	NA	NA
TGTGCCAGCAGCTCGCCGGGACAGGGGGCAAATACGCAGTATTTT	CASSSPGQGANTQYF	TRBV7-2	TRBJ2-3	TRBD1	NA
TGTGCCAGCAGTGCAGCAGGGGGACAGAGCTATGGCTACACCTTC	CASSAAGGQSYGYTF	TRBV27	TRBJ1-2	TRBD1	once
TGCGCCAGCAGCTTGGGACTAGCCCTCGCAGATACGCAGTATTTT	CASSLGLALADTQYF	TRBV4-1	TRBJ2-3	TRBD2	NA
TGCGCCAGCAGCTTCGACCCGGGGTCCGGGGAGCTGTTTTTT	CASSFDPGSGELFF	TRBV5-1	TRBJ2-2	NA	NA
TGTGCCACCAGCTCCCGGACACCTAACACTGAAGCTTTCTTT	CATSSRTPNTEAFF	TRBV15	TRBJ1-1	NA	NA
TGTGCCAGCAGCCAAGACCCAGCGGGGGCACTCTCTGGGGCCAACGTCCTGACTTTC	CASSQDPAGALSGANVLTF	TRBV3-1/TRBV3-2	TRBJ2-6	TRBD2	once
TGTGCCAGCAGCCAATTTGGCAGGGGGCTTACTGAAGCTTTCTTT	CASSQFGRGLTEAFF	TRBV3-1/TRBV3-2	TRBJ1-1	TRBD1	NA
TGTGCCAGCCTGCCCCAGTCCCAGTCCAATGAGCAGTTCTTC	CASLPQSQSNEQFF	TRBV2	TRBJ2-1	NA	NA
TGTGCCAGCAGCTTTTATACAGGGGGCCGCACCCAGCATTTT	CASSFYTGGRTQHF	TRBV5-5	TRBJ1-5	TRBD1	NA
TGTGCCTGGAGTGTACTAACAGGGGGCACTAGGAGCTCCTACAATGAGCAGTTCTTC	CAWSVLTGGTRSSYNEQFF	TRBV30	TRBJ2-1	TRBD1	once
TGTGCCACCAGTGATTCCGGACAGGGCTATGGCTACACCTTC	CATSDSGQGYGYTF	TRBV24-1	TRBJ1-2	TRBD1	NA
TGTGCCAGCAGCGTAGTTGGGGACAGGGCTAATGAGCAGTTCTTC	CASSVVGDRANEQFF	TRBV9	TRBJ2-1	TRBD1	NA
TGTGCCAGTAGTATATCGGACAGGGGGCGGCAGACCCAGTACTTC	CASSISDRGRQTQYF	TRBV19	TRBJ2-5	TRBD1	NA
TGTGCCAGCACCCCAACGGGGGGGAGAGGCACCGGGGAGCTGTTTTTT	CASTPTGGRGTGELFF	TRBV9	TRBJ2-2	TRBD2	few
TGTGCTAGCAGCTCCTTGCAACTTGGGGCCAACGTCCTGACTTTC	CASSSLQLGANVLTF	TRBV7-7	TRBJ2-6	NA	NA
TGTGCCAGCAGCTTAGAGAGGGGGCGAGGGTCCTACAATGAGCAGTTCTTC	CASSLERGRGSYNEQFF	TRBV7-2	TRBJ2-1	TRBD1	NA
TGTGCCTGGATCAATCTACCGAACACTGAAGCTTTCTTT	CAWINLPNTEAFF	TRBV30	TRBJ1-1	NA	once
TGCGCCAGCAGCCGAGGCGGGGGGGCGCGCAATGAGCAGTTCTTC	CASSRGGGARNEQFF	TRBV4-1	TRBJ2-1	TRBD2	NA
TGCGCCAGCAGTGAGTCTTCGACTTGGGGGGGCTACAATGAGCAGTTCTTC	CASSESSTWGGYNEQFF	TRBV10-1	TRBJ2-1	TRBD2	NA
TGCGCCAGCAGCCCCACTACCCTGGGGCTGGGCTACACCTTC	CASSPTTLGLGYTF	TRBV4-1	TRBJ1-2	NA	NA
TGTGCCAGCAGCTTGAGCGGGGGGGCCCCCGGGCGCACAGATACGCAGTATTTT	CASSLSGGAPGRTDTQYF	TRBV7-9	TRBJ2-3	TRBD2	NA
TGTGCCAGCGGGGGGGATCGGAACACCGGGGAGCTGTTTTTT	CASGGDRNTGELFF	TRBV2	TRBJ2-2	TRBD2	NA
TGTGCCAGCAGCCTGACAGGGGGGAATGAAAAACTGTTTTTT	CASSLTGGNEKLFF	TRBV28	TRBJ1-4	TRBD1	NA
TGTGCTAGTGGTTTATCCAGGGTCGGCGGGGAGCTGTTTTTT	CASGLSRVGGELFF	TRBV12-5	TRBJ2-2	NA	few
TGTGCCAGCAGCCTTCCAGGTGGGCCCCAGCATTTT	CASSLPGGPQHF	TRBV7-9	TRBJ1-5	NA	NA
TGCGCCAGCAGCTTGGGGGTTCGGGAGGGGACTGAAGCTTTCTTT	CASSLGVREGTEAFF	TRBV5-1	TRBJ1-1	NA	NA
TGTGCCAGCAGCGAAAGAGGGGGTTCCTACAATGAGCAGTTCTTC	CASSERGGSYNEQFF	TRBV7-2	TRBJ2-1	NA	few
TGTGCCAGTAGTAGCGGGGCTGCCTCCTACAATGAGCAGTTCTTC	CASSSGAASYNEQFF	TRBV19	TRBJ2-1	NA	NA
TGTGCCAGTAGTATAGTTACGGTGTCGAAAACTGAAGCTTTCTTT	CASSIVTVSKTEAFF	TRBV19	TRBJ1-1	NA	NA
TGTGCCTGGAGGCTAGCGCAAGAGACCCAGTACTTC	CAWRLAQETQYF	TRBV30	TRBJ2-5	NA	NA
TGTGCCAGTAGTATCCGGATGACAGGCGGAGGTAACTATGGCTACACCTTC	CASSIRMTGGGNYGYTF	TRBV19	TRBJ1-2	NA	once
TGTGCCAGCAGTTTCAGTTCTTACGTGCCGGAGACCCAGTACTTC	CASSFSSYVPETQYF	TRBV27	TRBJ2-5	NA	NA
TGTGCCAGCAGTTACTCGGGGACAGGGGATTATGGCTACACCTTC	CASSYSGTGDYGYTF	TRBV6-5	TRBJ1-2	TRBD1	NA
TGTGCCAGCAGCGCCACTTCAGGGCGGAACACTGAAGCTTTCTTT	CASSATSGRNTEAFF	TRBV2	TRBJ1-1	NA	NA
TGTGCCAGCAGGTCAGGGACAGGAGTAACCCGAAACGGGAAAAACACCATATATTTT	CASRSGTGVTRNGKNTIYF	TRBV7-8	TRBJ1-3	TRBD1	NA
TGTGCCAGCAGCTTGCGGGACAGGGAGTTTGATTCACCCCTCCACTTT	CASSLRDREFDSPLHF	TRBV5-5	TRBJ1-6	TRBD1	NA
TGTGCCAGCAGCCCGCCTGGGGGGGCGCAAAACATTCAGTACTTC	CASSPPGGAQNIQYF	TRBV5-4	TRBJ2-4	NA	NA
TGTGCCAGCAGCTCAAGACAGGGGGCGATGAACACTGAAGCTTTCTTT	CASSSRQGAMNTEAFF	TRBV5-4	TRBJ1-1	TRBD1	NA
TGCGCCAGCAGCTTGAGAAGCGGGGACGGGGAGCTGTTTTTT	CASSLRSGDGELFF	TRBV5-1	TRBJ2-2	TRBD2	NA
TGTGCCAGCAGCCCCCAGAAGACGAACACCGGGGAGCTGTTTTTT	CASSPQKTNTGELFF	TRBV7-2	TRBJ2-2	NA	NA
TGTGCTAGCAGCCAGGGACAGAACACTGAAGCTTTCTTT	CASSQGQNTEAFF	TRBV7-7	TRBJ1-1	NA	NA
TGTGCCACCAGTGACCCCCGCGGGATACAAGAGACCCAGTACTTC	CATSDPRGIQETQYF	TRBV24-1	TRBJ2-5	NA	NA
TGCGCCAGCAGCTCGGGACAACTTTACACTGAAGCTTTCTTT	CASSSGQLYTEAFF	TRBV5-1	TRBJ1-1	NA	NA
TGTGCCACCAGTGAAGGGGCCACTCAGCCCCAGCATTTT	CATSEGATQPQHF	TRBV24-1	TRBJ1-5	NA	NA
TGTGCCAGCAGTGAAAAACTGACAGGGGGTATCTATGGCTACACCTTC	CASSEKLTGGIYGYTF	TRBV2	TRBJ1-2	TRBD1	NA